Detailed here is one T cell receptor (beta chain). Sequencing was performed with immunoSEQ multiplex PCR; in TCRdb, only in-frame clones are kept and a portion is missing. This repertoire shows more than 150,000 clones, over 80% found once; its top ten account for 0.067%. The sample belongs to a study of shared clonotypes between healthy human individuals. The overall study: With ages of 18 to 49, the donors were a couple of women and a few men.

Material for sequencing was naive CD4+ T cells sorted from blood. Noted subset: CD45RA+ positively selected. The clonotype originates from a woman aged 25 to 45 in good health.

CDR3 sequence (DNA): TGCGCCAGCAGTGAGAGGGGGGCGAATGGCTACACCTTC. Its protein product is CASSERGANGYTF. V usage is TRBV10-2 and J usage is TRBJ1-2; D might be TRBD1 (6 bases). V was shortened by 2 bases and J by 6 bases, with 10 bases between the two germline ends. This CDR3 contains 13 residues. Germline V lookup: CDR1 WSHSY, CDR2 SAAADI.